This T cell receptor beta chain appears in the sequencing data of a study of OX40 agonist ivuxolimab in advanced cancers. Across the whole study: The study enrolled dose-escalation patients with hepatocellular carcinoma, melanoma, renal cell or head and neck cancer. Regarding the study as a whole: Normalized expansion of T-cell clones was also low for some nonresponders. Patients who responded partially at 0.1-3.0 mg/kg showed clonal expansion ranking among the lowest. CD4+ and CD8+ T cells in blood underwent clonal expansion by week 6 at 0.1 to 3.0 mg/kg.

Concerning this clone itself: Its antigen is undetermined.

V lost 7 bases, J lost 2 bases, and 7 bases stayed unmatched. Germline V lookup: CDR1 SGHKS, CDR2 YYEKEE (reference sequence). This CDR3 has 14 amino acids. TCRdb's table, derived via immunoSEQ multiplex PCR, lists solely in-frame clones and lacks some. The data hold roughly 80,000 clones, with 80% to 90% observed a single time. The origin of this receptor is an adult with an advanced solid tumor such as melanoma, head and neck, liver or kidney cancer. The source material was CD4+ or CD8+ T cells sorted from blood, sampled in a trial of the OX40 agonist ivuxolimab. This chain links TRBV5-5 with TRBJ2-5, with 8 positions matching TRBD1. CDR3 DNA sequence: TGTGCCAGCTATACTAGGACAGGGCAAGAGACCCAGTACTTC. It translates to CASYTRTGQETQYF.